This entry describes one TCR beta chain. What it recognizes is unknown. The data originate from a study of cytomegalovirus exposure and HLA in healthy donors. Findings and limits, study-wide: A missense DCLRE1C variant was associated with V- and J-gene trimming of TCR beta chains in a later analysis, and an independent cohort replicated the association.

PCR employed 60 Vbeta and 13 Jbeta primers. TCRdb's copy holds only in-frame clones and misses some; the assay was immunoSEQ multiplex PCR. The repertoire holds more than 95,000 clones, with roughly four fifths as singletons. Per germline, CDR1 MNHNY and CDR2 SVGAGI (reference sequence). This CDR3 is 15 amino acids long. With 5 bases removed from V and 2 bases from J, the gap between germline ends came to 13 bases. The chain recombines TRBV6-6 with TRBJ1-5, with a tentative D call TRBD1 (6 bases). The TCR sequence derives from a man aged 50-60 years in good health and CMV-seropositive. Source material: PBMCs. The CDR3 sequence is CASSDYRERNQPQHF. The CDR3 coding sequence is TGTGCCAGCAGTGATTACAGGGAACGCAATCAGCCCCAGCATTTT.